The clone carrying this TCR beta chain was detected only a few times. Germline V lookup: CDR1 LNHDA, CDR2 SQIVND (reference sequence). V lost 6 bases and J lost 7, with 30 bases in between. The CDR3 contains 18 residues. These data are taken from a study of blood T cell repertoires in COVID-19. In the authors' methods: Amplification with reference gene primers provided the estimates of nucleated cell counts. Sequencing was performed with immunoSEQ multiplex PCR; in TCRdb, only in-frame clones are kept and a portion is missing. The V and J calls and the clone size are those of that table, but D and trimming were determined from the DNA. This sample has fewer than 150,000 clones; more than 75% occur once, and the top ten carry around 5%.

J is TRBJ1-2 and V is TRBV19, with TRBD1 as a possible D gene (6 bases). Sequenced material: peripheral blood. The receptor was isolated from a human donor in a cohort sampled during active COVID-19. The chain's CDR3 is CASRGSHTTGRLLGGYTF. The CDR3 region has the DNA TGTGCCAGTAGGGGGTCCCACACGACAGGTCGATTATTGGGTGGCTACACCTTC.